The 21 T cell receptor beta chains below come from one sample, sequenced in a study of blood T cell repertoires in COVID-19. Libraries were prepared by immunoSEQ multiplex PCR; TCRdb keeps only in-frame clonotypes and omits some of them. Among 95,000 to 100,000 clones listed, about 92% were seen once. The sequenced sample was peripheral blood. The receptors originated from a man aged 45-65 years with active COVID-19.

The rearrangement uses TRBV5-1 and TRBJ1-1; no reliable D call. This CDR3 has 13 amino acids. The germline V gene encodes CDR1 SGHRS and CDR2 YFSETQ. V lost 3 bases and J 1 base, leaving 7 bases between the germline ends. CDR3 sequence reads: CASSSWQNTEAFF. The CDR3 DNA follows: TGCGCCAGCAGCTCGTGGCAGAACACTGAAGCTTTCTTT.

The chain is built from TRBV13 and TRBJ2-1; maybe TRBD1 (7 bases). Trimming removed 5 bases from V and 6 bases from J, with 17 bases in between. There are 15 residues in the CDR3. CDR1 is PRHDT, CDR2 FYEKMQ, per germline (reference sequence). This CDR3 reads CASSPRTGGGNEQFF. The CDR3 DNA is TGTGCCAGCAGCCCTCGGACAGGAGGGGGCAATGAGCAGTTCTTC.

The rearrangement links TRBV27 to TRBJ1-6; D is ambiguous. CDR1 is MNHEY and CDR2 is SMNVEV in the germline V gene (reference sequence). The CDR3 spans 12 residues. V gave up 5 bases and J gave up 7 bases, with 6 bases separating them. The CDR3 here is CASSQANSPLHF. The CDR3 region has the DNA TGTGCCAGCAGTCAAGCGAATTCACCCCTCCACTTT.

The rearrangement uses TRBV5-1 and TRBJ2-1; 9 bases align to TRBD2. The CDR3 has 16 amino acids. Germline-derived CDR1 and CDR2 are SGHRS and YFSETQ. The V segment lost 2 bases and the J segment 0 bases; nucleotides outside the gene matches: 3. The CDR3 DNA follows: TGCGCCAGCAGCTTAAGCGGGAGGAGCTCCTACAATGAGCAGTTCTTC. Translating it yields CASSLSGRSSYNEQFF.

The chain combines TRBV10-1 with TRBJ2-3; D not certain. The length of the CDR3 is 13 residues. V lost 2 bases and J lost 6, with 9 bases in between. Germline V lookup: CDR1 WNHNN, CDR2 SYGVQD (reference sequence). The CDR3 protein is CASSEPAGDTQYF. CDR3 bases: TGCGCCAGCAGTGAGCCTGCCGGGGATACGCAGTATTTT.

The gene calls are TRBV9 and TRBJ2-1, with 12 bases fitting TRBD1. CDR1 and CDR2 from the germline V gene are SGDLS and YYNGEE. This CDR3 comprises 16 residues. With 0 bases clipped from V and 10 bases from J, the junction kept 8 bases outside the gene matches. In nucleotides, the CDR3 is TGTGCCAGCAGCGTAGCTGCCGGGACAGGGGGCGGGGAGCAGTTCTTC. This codes for CASSVAAGTGGGEQFF.

The chain employs TRBV19 and TRBJ2-5; tentative D call: TRBD2 (6 bases). Germline lookup yields CDR1 LNHDA and CDR2 SQIVND (reference sequence). Trimming shortened V by 4 bases and J by 7 bases, and 16 bases separated the two germline ends. CDR3 length: 14 residues. The CDR3 spells CASSSSGGTGTQYF. In DNA form, the CDR3 reads TGTGCCAGTAGTAGTTCCGGGGGAACGGGGACCCAGTACTTC.

The chain recombines TRBV28 with TRBJ1-2, with 9 bases aligning to TRBD1. Germline loops: CDR1 MDHEN, CDR2 SYDVKM. Germline trimming cut 6 bases from V and 10 bases from J; bases unmatched to any gene: 12. The CDR3 length is 14 residues. CDR3 coding DNA: TGTGCCAGCAGCAAAACAGGGGGCGCTTGGTTCTACACCTTC. Its translation is CASSKTGGAWFYTF.

This chain links TRBV28 with TRBJ1-5; 9 bases align to TRBD1. CDR1 MDHEN and CDR2 SYDVKM come from the germline V gene. This CDR3 region has 16 residues. V was clipped by 6 bases and J by 2 bases; unmatched bases: 8. The CDR3 protein is CASRPFTGGGNQPQHF. CDR3 nucleotide sequence: TGTGCCAGCAGACCTTTTACAGGGGGCGGCAATCAGCCCCAGCATTTT.

The gene calls are TRBV29-1 and TRBJ2-7; 13 positions match TRBD2. V dropped 7 bases and J dropped 0; count of bases not matched to a gene: 3. CDR1 SQVTM and CDR2 ANQGSEA come from the germline V gene. CDR3 size: 14 residues. CDR3 in amino acids: CSARTSGGSYEQYF. CDR3 nucleotide sequence: TGCAGCGCGCGGACTAGCGGGGGCTCCTACGAGCAGTACTTC.

The V call is TRBV3-1 (or the pseudogene TRBV3-2), the J call TRBJ2-2; tentatively, D is TRBD1 (6 bases). CDR1 and CDR2 from the germline V gene are LGHDT and YNNKEL (reference sequence). Deletions cut 3 bases from V and 6 bases from J, with 11 bases between. The CDR3 runs to 14 residues. CDR3 nucleotides: TGTGCCAGCAGCCAGATGGCAGGGGCCGGGGAGCTGTTTTTT. Translated, it gives CASSQMAGAGELFF.

The rearrangement uses TRBV5-1 and TRBJ2-2; possible D gene TRBD1, 5 bases. The V end lost 4 bases, the J end lost 2 bases, and 15 bases lay between the germline ends. CDR3 length: 16 residues. Germline lookup yields CDR1 SGHRS and CDR2 YFSETQ. CDR3 sequence: CASSPKQVSNTGELFF. The CDR3 bases are TGCGCCAGCAGCCCTAAACAGGTTTCTAACACCGGGGAGCTGTTTTTT.

The V call is TRBV28, the J call TRBJ1-2; 7 nucleotides line up with TRBD1. The CDR3 has 16 amino acids. The V and J ends lost 4 bases and 0 bases, in that order; junction bases with no gene match: 8. Germline V gene sequence: CDR1 MDHEN, CDR2 SYDVKM. The CDR3 DNA reads TGTGCCAGCAGTTACCAAGGGACAGCACCTAACTATGGCTACACCTTC. It is translated as CASSYQGTAPNYGYTF.

This clone was observed at least ten times. Other DNA sequences in the sample encode the same CDR3. V usage is TRBV7-9 and J usage is TRBJ2-5, with D possibly TRBD1 on 6 matching bases. The length of the CDR3 is 13 residues. Per the germline V gene, CDR1 is SEHNR and CDR2 is FQNEAQ (reference sequence). V gave up 4 bases and J gave up 4 bases, with 10 bases separating them. CDR3 loop: CASSSRGPETQYF. The CDR3 DNA sequence: TGTGCCAGCAGCTCCAGGGGTCCAGAGACCCAGTACTTC.

The chain has TRBV19 and TRBJ2-6; D remains unclear. The germline V gene encodes CDR1 LNHDA and CDR2 SQIVND (reference sequence). This CDR3 is 14 amino acids long. Trimming removed 5 bases at V and 2 bases at J, with 7 bases between. The CDR3 bases are TGTGCCAGTAGTCTCAGGCCTGGGGCCAACGTCCTGACTTTC. It encodes CASSLRPGANVLTF.

The CDR3 spells CASSPKAGPSGNTIYF. CDR3 nucleotide sequence: TGTGCCAGCTCACCAAAGGCAGGCCCCTCTGGAAACACCATATATTTT. The chain recombines TRBV18 with TRBJ1-3; D is unclear. CDR1 and CDR2 (germline): KGHSH, LQKENI. The CDR3 is 16 residues long. Trimming removed 2 bases at V and 0 bases at J, with 11 bases between.

The chain recombines TRBV2 with TRBJ2-6; 9 nucleotides match TRBD1. Trimming at V came to 5 bases and at J to 2 bases, leaving 4 bases not matched to a gene. CDR1 and CDR2 (germline): SNHLY, FYNNEI. The CDR3 is 16 amino acids. Here the CDR3 DNA reads TGTGCCAGCAGTACGGGACAGGGAGCTGGGGCCAACGTCCTGACTTTC. Protein sequence: CASSTGQGAGANVLTF. The complete variable domain, with remaining parts taken from reference TRBV2 and TRBJ2-6, reads EPEVTQTPSHQVTQMGQEVILRCVPISNHLYFYWYRQILGQKVEFLVSFYNNEISEKSEIFDDQFSVERPDGSNFTLKIRSTKLEDSAMYFCASSTGQGAGANVLTFGAGSRLTVL.

This chain uses TRBV29-1 with TRBJ2-2, with 9 bases that match TRBD1. Looked up from germline, CDR1 is SQVTM and CDR2 is ANQGSEA. The CDR3 has 15 residues. The junction had 13 bases not matched to a gene; V was cut back by 7 bases and J by 7 bases. CDR3 bases: TGCAGCGGGGCCCTGGACAGGGGAAATTTCGGGGAGCTGTTTTTT. Translated, it gives CSGALDRGNFGELFF.

The V call is TRBV4-2, the J call TRBJ2-5; TRBD2 aligns across 7 bases. V dropped 3 bases and J dropped 6; count of bases not matched to a gene: 13. This CDR3 is 16 amino acids long. The germline CDR1 and CDR2 sequences are LGHNA and YNFKEQ. The CDR3 loop is CASSQQTSSSPQTQYF. In nucleotides, the CDR3 is TGTGCCAGCAGCCAGCAGACTAGCAGTTCCCCTCAGACCCAGTACTTC.

Here the CDR3 reads CASSQVGTGNEKLFF. The CDR3, as DNA: TGCGCCAGCAGCCAAGTCGGGACAGGGAATGAAAAACTGTTTTTT. The chain links TRBV4-1 to TRBJ1-4, with 9 nucleotides matching TRBD1. The CDR3 loop spans 15 amino acids. Germline trimming cut 1 base from V and 5 bases from J; bases unmatched to any gene: 2. CDR1 and CDR2 from the germline V gene are MGHRA and YSYEKL.

The genes are TRBV2 and TRBJ1-1; D is possibly TRBD1 (5 bases). This CDR3 spans 15 amino acids. V was clipped by 5 bases and J by 0 bases, with 13 bases between them. Germline V gene sequence: CDR1 SNHLY, CDR2 FYNNEI. CDR3: CASSRMGGMNTEAFF. The CDR3 bases are TGTGCCAGCAGTCGGATGGGGGGGATGAACACTGAAGCTTTCTTT.